The next 13 T cell receptor beta chains were all read from a single sample in a study of blood T cell repertoires in COVID-19. Profiled with immunoSEQ multiplex PCR; TCRdb holds only in-frame clones, not every one. The sample has a few hundred thousand clones, over 75% seen once; the top ten hold over 2%. Sequencing used peripheral blood. The receptors originated from a woman aged 45-59 years with acute or convalescent COVID-19.

CDR3 residues: CASSQGSGRVSYEQYF. CDR3 nucleotide sequence: TGCGCCAGCAGCCAAGGTTCGGGCAGGGTCTCCTACGAGCAGTACTTC. The rearrangement links TRBV4-1 to TRBJ2-7; a weak D match, TRBD1 (5 bases). The CDR3 loop spans 16 amino acids. Germline lookup yields CDR1 MGHRA and CDR2 YSYEKL. V lost 1 base, J lost 0 bases, and 13 bases lay in between.

A single count supports this clone. V usage is TRBV7-2 and J usage is TRBJ2-3; TRBD2 aligns across 13 bases. This CDR3 has 17 amino acids. Germline trimming cut 6 bases from V and 2 bases from J; bases unmatched to any gene: 8. Germline lookup yields CDR1 SGHTA and CDR2 FQGNSA. CDR3 protein: CASRFKGLAGTTDTQYF. The DNA for the CDR3 is TGTGCCAGCAGGTTTAAGGGACTAGCGGGAACCACAGATACGCAGTATTTT.

The genes are TRBV3-1 (or the pseudogene TRBV3-2) and TRBJ2-1; 7 bases fit TRBD2. CDR1 and CDR2 (germline): LGHDT, YNNKEL (reference sequence). This CDR3 has 15 residues. Trimming took 4 bases from V and 7 from J; bases not matched to a gene: 10. For the CDR3, the DNA is TGTGCCAGCAGCCCTGGCGGGAGTAAGAGGAATGAGCAGTTCTTC. The encoded protein is CASSPGGSKRNEQFF.

The chain combines TRBV29-1 with TRBJ1-2; possibly TRBD1 for D (5 bases). The ends were cut back, 7 bases at V and 7 bases at J, with 22 bases in the middle. This CDR3 contains 14 residues. CDR1 and CDR2 from the germline V gene are SQVTM and ANQGSEA. This chain's CDR3 is CSAGWAPGGGGYTF. The CDR3 nucleotides are TGCAGCGCCGGATGGGCCCCGGGCGGGGGTGGCTACACCTTC.

Concerning this clone: Germline and junction disagree at one end, which may indicate a read error. CDR3 DNA sequence: TGTGCCAACAGTCTAGCGGGAGGGGGGTACGAGCAGTACTTC. Its protein is CANSLAGGGYEQYF. The chain employs TRBV10-3 and TRBJ2-7; the match to TRBD2 covers 12 bases. CDR3 size: 14 residues. CDR1 ENHRY and CDR2 SYGVKD come from the germline V gene.

The sample holds one count of this clone. The chain uses TRBV5-1 and TRBJ2-5; TRBD1 is a possible D gene (6 bases). CDR3 length equals 15 residues. Looked up from germline, CDR1 is SGHRS and CDR2 is YFSETQ. Trimming left V 2 bases short and J 5 bases short, with 16 bases between. This CDR3 is CASSLVGAQGETQYF. DNA of the CDR3: TGCGCCAGCAGCTTAGTGGGGGCGCAGGGGGAGACCCAGTACTTC.

The chain joins TRBV3-1 (or the pseudogene TRBV3-2) to TRBJ2-7; TRBD2 matches 7 bases. V shed 0 bases, J shed 4 bases, and the junction held 15 bases outside the gene matches. The CDR3 runs to 18 residues. In germline, CDR1 is LGHDT, CDR2 YNNKEL (reference sequence). CDR3 DNA sequence: TGTGCCAGCAGCCAAGACCCGGCGCAGTGCGGGAGTCGGTACGAGCAGTACTTC. Amino acids: CASSQDPAQCGSRYEQYF.

The chain combines TRBV7-2 with TRBJ1-6; D unresolved. The V end was cut by 2 bases, the J end by 13 bases, with 15 bases between. Germline lookup yields CDR1 SGHTA and CDR2 FQGNSA. This CDR3 region has 14 residues. DNA for the CDR3: TGTGCCAGCAGCTTACGGCCAGCCACAGACCCCCTCCACTTT. Protein sequence: CASSLRPATDPLHF.

The gene calls are TRBV5-1 and TRBJ2-7; maybe TRBD1 (6 bases). Germline CDR1 reads SGHRS; CDR2 reads YFSETQ. Trimming removed 4 bases from V and 0 bases from J, with 8 bases in between. This CDR3 contains 13 residues. CDR3 nucleotides: TGCGCCAGCAGCCGACAGGCCTCCTACGAGCAGTACTTC. This encodes CASSRQASYEQYF.

CDR3 in amino acids: CASKVGLAGVVGNGELFF. CDR3 nucleotide sequence: TGTGCCAGCAAGGTGGGACTAGCGGGAGTCGTTGGAAACGGGGAGCTGTTTTTT. This rearrangement joins TRBV28 to TRBJ2-2; 14 nucleotides agree with TRBD2. V was clipped by 7 bases and J by 7 bases; unmatched bases: 14. The CDR3 runs to 18 residues. Germline V gives CDR1 MDHEN, CDR2 SYDVKM.

This sequence joins TRBV2 and TRBJ1-3; no definite D call. This CDR3 spans 15 amino acids. The V gene lost 3 bases and the J gene lost 4 bases, with 13 bases spanning the gap. The germline CDR1 and CDR2 sequences are SNHLY and FYNNEI. CDR3 residues: CASSESRGSGNTIYF. The CDR3 nucleotides read TGTGCCAGCAGTGAGTCGCGCGGGAGCGGAAACACCATATATTTT.

V gene TRBV4-1 combines with J gene TRBJ2-3, with a possible D match to TRBD1 (7 bases). The length of the CDR3 is 15 residues. CDR1 is MGHRA and CDR2 is YSYEKL in the germline V gene. V dropped 8 bases and J dropped 3 bases, with 18 bases sitting between them. CDR3 coding DNA: TGCGCCAGCTCGGCAGGGGGGATTTTAACAGATACGCAGTATTTT. This encodes CASSAGGILTDTQYF.

The CDR3 region is CASSGSTATNEKLFF. For the CDR3, the DNA is TGTGCCAGCAGCGGATCAACAGCAACTAATGAAAAACTGTTTTTT. V is TRBV7-8 and J is TRBJ1-4; D not certain. CDR1 SGHVS and CDR2 FQNEAQ come from the germline V gene. The length of the CDR3 is 15 residues. With 5 bases removed from V and 0 bases from J, the gap between germline ends came to 10 bases.